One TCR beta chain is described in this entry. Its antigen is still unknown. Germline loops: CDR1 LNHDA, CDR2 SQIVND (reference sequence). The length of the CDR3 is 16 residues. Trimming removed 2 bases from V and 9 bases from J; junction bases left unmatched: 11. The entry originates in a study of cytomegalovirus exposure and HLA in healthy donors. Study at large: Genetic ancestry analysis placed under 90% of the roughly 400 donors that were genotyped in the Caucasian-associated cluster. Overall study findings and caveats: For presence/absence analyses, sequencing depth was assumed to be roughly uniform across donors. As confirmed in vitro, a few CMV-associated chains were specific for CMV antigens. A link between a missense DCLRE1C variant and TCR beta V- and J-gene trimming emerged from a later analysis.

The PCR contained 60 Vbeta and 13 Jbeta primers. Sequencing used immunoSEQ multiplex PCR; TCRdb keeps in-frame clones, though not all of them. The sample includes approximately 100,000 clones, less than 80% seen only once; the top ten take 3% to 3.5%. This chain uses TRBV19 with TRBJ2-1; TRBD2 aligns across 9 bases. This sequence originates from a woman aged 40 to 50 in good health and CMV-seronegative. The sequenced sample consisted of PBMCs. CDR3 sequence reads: CASSIRGKREATEQFF. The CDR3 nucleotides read TGTGCCAGTAGTATAAGAGGCAAGCGGGAGGCCACTGAGCAGTTCTTC. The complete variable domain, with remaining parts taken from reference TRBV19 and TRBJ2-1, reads DGGITQSPKYLFRKEGQNVTLSCEQNLNHDAMYWYRQDPGQGLRLIYYSQIVNDFQKGDIAEGYSVSREKKESFPLTVTSAQKNPTAFYLCASSIRGKREATEQFFGPGTRLTVL.